This T cell receptor beta chain is from a study of monozygotic twins with inflammatory bowel disease. CDR1 and CDR2 (germline): DFQATT, SNEGSKA (reference sequence). The CDR3 extends over 13 amino acids. Around 4,000 ng of total RNA went into each TCR library. cDNA for each sample came from eight separate reactions. Molecular identifiers with 6-nucleotide sample barcodes were added during cDNA synthesis via template switching. One entry per CDR3 protein, without DNA, is what TCRdb gives after re-calling the 5' RACE reads. The sample table sets out 150,000 or so distinct CDR3 sequences. J is TRBJ1-3 and V is TRBV20-1. This sequence originates from a human donor with ulcerative colitis or Crohn's disease, or a healthy co-twin of an affected twin (not recorded which). Sequencing was done on a sample of blood. CDR3: CSARQVSGNTIYF.